What follows are 2 T cell receptor beta chains derived from one specimen sequenced in a study of T cell responses to AZD1222 COVID-19 vaccine. TCRdb keeps only in-frame clones here, not all; method: immunoSEQ multiplex PCR. The table lists about 100,000 clones, around nine tenths of them singletons. Source: peripheral blood, taken on day 0 of AZD1222 vaccination. These TCRs come from an adult in good health.

The chain links TRBV30 to TRBJ1-1; D gene unclear. CDR3 size: 16 residues. Germline loops: CDR1 GTSNPN, CDR2 SVGIG (reference sequence). V lost 0 bases and J 1 base, leaving 15 bases between the germline ends. The CDR3, as DNA: TGTGCCTGGAGTGTACTCCAGAGGACCCGGAACACTGAAGCTTTCTTT. Encoded protein: CAWSVLQRTRNTEAFF.

In its sample, this clone was seen once. The V gene is TRBV6-2 or TRBV6-3, the J gene TRBJ1-1, with 7 bases fitting TRBD1. The V and J ends lost 2 bases and 2 bases, in that order; junction bases with no gene match: 8. The length of the CDR3 is 16 residues. Looked up from germline, CDR1 is MNHEY and CDR2 is SVGEGT. CDR3 region: CASSYPLTGFNTEAFF. The CDR3, as DNA: TGTGCCAGCAGTTACCCCTTGACAGGGTTTAACACTGAAGCTTTCTTT.